The 15 T cell receptor beta chains listed next were all sequenced from one sample in a study of Ad26.COV2.S vaccination and SARS-CoV-2 variants. The treatment: roughly 18 received Ad26.COV2.S at low or high dose, single or two shots; about 5 received placebo; per-sample allocation not given. Samples came from day 63 after the first vaccine or placebo injection. Data came from immunoSEQ multiplex PCR; TCRdb stores just in-frame clones and leaves some out. The sample has about 330,000 clones, about 90% seen once. The sequencing used peripheral blood, collected in a trial of Ad26.COV2.S vaccine versus placebo. All receptors derive from a person between 18 and 65 years old who received the Ad26.COV2.S COVID-19 vaccine or a placebo.

J is TRBJ1-1 and V is TRBV28; maybe TRBD1 (5 bases). Germline V gives CDR1 MDHEN, CDR2 SYDVKM. With 3 bases removed from V and 4 bases from J, the gap between germline ends came to 18 bases. The CDR3 has 16 amino acids. CDR3 in amino acids: CASSFRGSPRTTEAFF. CDR3 coding DNA: TGTGCCAGCAGTTTTCGGGGGTCGCCAAGGACCACTGAAGCTTTCTTT.

The rearrangement joins TRBV21-1 to TRBJ2-7. TRBV21-1 is a known pseudogene. The CDR3 has 15 residues. This CDR3 reads CASSPPPGPFEEQYV. In nucleotides, the CDR3 is TGTGCCAGCAGCCCACCCCCGGGACCCTTCGAGGAGCAGTACGTC.

By proportion, this clone is medium-sized. The V and J genes are TRBV19 and TRBJ1-1, with 7 nucleotides matching TRBD1. This CDR3 region has 13 residues. Losses at the gene ends were 6 bases for V and 3 bases for J; bases not matched to a gene: 4. Per germline, CDR1 LNHDA and CDR2 SQIVND (reference sequence). Here the CDR3 reads CASRGTAYTEAFF. For the CDR3, the DNA is TGTGCCAGTAGGGGGACAGCTTACACTGAAGCTTTCTTT.

The gene calls are TRBV6-2 or TRBV6-3 and TRBJ2-3; D is perhaps TRBD2 (6 bases). Trimming shortened V by 2 bases and J by 3 bases, and 6 bases separated the two germline ends. The CDR3 consists of 13 residues. Germline-derived CDR1 and CDR2 are MNHEY and SVGEGT. The CDR3 region has the DNA TGTGCCAGCAGTTACCGGGAGACAGATACGCAGTATTTT. Protein product: CASSYRETDTQYF.

The chain combines TRBV2 with TRBJ2-3; TRBD1 or TRBD2 may be the D gene (5 bases each). From germline, CDR1 is SNHLY and CDR2 FYNNEI. This CDR3 is 15 amino acids long. The V end was cut by 4 bases, the J end by 2 bases, with 13 bases between. The CDR3 sequence: CASSVQRTNTDTQYF. The DNA of the CDR3 is TGTGCCAGCAGTGTACAGCGGACAAACACAGATACGCAGTATTTT.

The chain is built from TRBV4-1 and TRBJ1-2, with a possible D match to TRBD1 (6 bases). The CDR3 spans 14 residues. Germline V gene lookup returns CDR1 MGHRA and CDR2 YSYEKL. The germline V and J ends were trimmed by 3 bases and 6 bases, with 14 bases remaining between them. Here the CDR3 DNA reads TGCGCCAGCAGCCACCCGACAGGCTTCGATGGCTACACCTTC. This codes for CASSHPTGFDGYTF.

This sequence joins TRBV18 and TRBJ1-5; 7 positions agree with TRBD1. Germline assignment: CDR1 KGHSH and CDR2 LQKENI. V shed 6 bases, J shed 5 bases, and the junction held 13 bases outside the gene matches. This CDR3 contains 16 residues. CDR3 DNA sequence: TGTGCCAGCTCCTCAAGGGGGCAGGGGTTCGATCAGCCCCAGCATTTT. Its translation: CASSSRGQGFDQPQHF.

This clone was counted once. As DNA, the CDR3 is TGTGCCAGCAGCAAACTTAGCGGGAGGGACCCCGGGGAGCTGTTTTTT. Its translation is CASSKLSGRDPGELFF. This chain joins TRBV21-1 and TRBJ2-2; TRBD2 is the table's D call, not checked against the DNA. TRBV21-1 is a known pseudogene. This CDR3 contains 16 residues.

The chain combines TRBV3-1 (or the pseudogene TRBV3-2) with TRBJ1-2, with D unresolved. This CDR3 has 15 amino acids. Germline V gene sequence: CDR1 LGHDT, CDR2 YNNKEL (reference sequence). V was pared by 1 base and J by 1 base, with 10 bases between. The CDR3 region has the DNA TGTGCCAGCAGCCAAGTTCTGATGGGTAACTATGGCTACACCTTC. It specifies CASSQVLMGNYGYTF.

The chain joins TRBV18 to TRBJ1-2; no clear D gene. The CDR3 spans 13 residues. The V end was cut by 4 bases, the J end by 0 bases, with 6 bases between. Germline CDR1 reads KGHSH; CDR2 reads LQKENI. CDR3 bases: TGTGCCAGCTCACGAGACGCTAACTATGGCTACACCTTC. Amino acids: CASSRDANYGYTF.

The chain joins TRBV5-4 to TRBJ1-1, with D possibly matching TRBD1 (5 bases). Germline V CDR1 and CDR2: SGHNT, YYREEE (reference sequence). Trimming left V 10 bases short and J 2 bases short, with 18 bases between. The CDR3 is made up of 14 amino acids. Here the CDR3 reads CAGTRGEVNTEAFF. The CDR3 bases are TGTGCCGGCACACGGGGGGAAGTCAACACTGAAGCTTTCTTT.

V gene TRBV7-7 combines with J gene TRBJ2-7; 7 bases are a match to TRBD2. The V and J ends lost 5 bases and 3 bases, in that order; junction bases with no gene match: 13. This CDR3 spans 16 amino acids. Germline loops: CDR1 SSHAT, CDR2 FNYEAQ (reference sequence). CDR3 residues: CASSPQAGLGGYEQYF. Written as DNA, the CDR3 is TGTGCCAGCAGCCCCCAGGCCGGACTAGGAGGCTACGAGCAGTACTTC.

This chain uses TRBV7-2 with TRBJ2-2, with D tentatively TRBD2 (6 bases). Germline V gene lookup returns CDR1 SGHTA and CDR2 FQGNSA. This CDR3 is built from 17 residues. With 10 bases removed from V and 4 bases from J, the gap between germline ends came to 25 bases. CDR3 loop: CAIRGTPILGGTGELFF. The CDR3 DNA reads TGTGCCATACGAGGGACTCCCATATTGGGAGGCACCGGGGAGCTGTTTTTT.

The chain uses TRBV27 and TRBJ2-1; D may be TRBD1 (5 bases). The ends were cut back, 4 bases at V and 3 bases at J, with 7 bases in the middle. The length of the CDR3 is 13 residues. Germline V gene data show CDR1 as MNHEY and CDR2 as SMNVEV (reference sequence). The CDR3 bases are TGTGCCAGCAGTTGGGGCAACTACAATGAGCAGTTCTTC. Its protein product is CASSWGNYNEQFF.

The chain employs TRBV7-2 and TRBJ1-2; possible D gene TRBD1, 6 bases. CDR3 size: 16 residues. V lost 3 bases and J 3 bases, leaving 17 bases between the germline ends. CDR1 is SGHTA and CDR2 is FQGNSA in the germline V gene. The CDR3: CASSFGQGRNDYGYTF. CDR3 DNA sequence: TGTGCCAGCAGCTTTGGTCAGGGGAGAAACGACTATGGCTACACCTTC.